The clone carrying this TCR beta chain was detected a few times. The CDR3 loop spans 14 amino acids. V lost 4 bases and J 3 bases, leaving 13 bases between the germline ends. Germline V gene lookup returns CDR1 MNHEY and CDR2 SVGEGT. Method: immunoSEQ multiplex PCR; TCRdb's copy keeps in-frame clones and lacks some. The sample yields more than 200,000 clones, roughly nine tenths seen once. The entry originates in a study of blood T cell repertoires in COVID-19. Input material: PBMCs or T cells enriched from blood (not recorded which). The TCR originated in a woman between 25 and 40 years old with acute COVID-19. V is TRBV6-2 or TRBV6-3 and J is TRBJ2-7; D gene uncertain. CDR3 DNA: TGTGCCAGCAGTTTGGGTGACTCATACTACGAGCAGTACTTC. Encoded protein: CASSLGDSYYEQYF.